This T cell receptor (beta chain) comes out of a study of early T cells in non-severe SARS-CoV-2 infection. In the study overall: Unpaired chains resulted from sequencing bulk RNA of unsorted whole blood. Notes on the study in general: VDJdb matching skewed toward anti-spike CD8 responses, missing private and CD4 specificities.

This clonotype was seen a few times. Its target is unknown. Individual cDNA molecules received unique molecular identifiers during library preparation. MiXCR was run by TCRdb on the 5' RACE reads, yielding one entry per CDR3 protein. The sample lists tens of thousands of distinct CDR3 sequences, approximately 10% occurring once. Here the sequenced sample was whole blood, taken at baseline. The clonotype originates from an adult who was a healthcare worker with PCR-confirmed SARS-CoV-2 infection or an uninfected control (not recorded which).

CDR3 residues: CASSSTGRAEAFF. The DNA of the CDR3 is TGTGCCAGCAGCTCCACAGGGAGAGCTGAAGCTTTCTTT. The chain combines TRBV11-2 with TRBJ1-1, with D possibly matching TRBD1 (6 bases). There are 13 residues in the CDR3. Germline CDR1 reads SGHAT; CDR2 reads FQNNGV. The V and J ends lost 4 bases and 6 bases respectively, with 12 bases between them.